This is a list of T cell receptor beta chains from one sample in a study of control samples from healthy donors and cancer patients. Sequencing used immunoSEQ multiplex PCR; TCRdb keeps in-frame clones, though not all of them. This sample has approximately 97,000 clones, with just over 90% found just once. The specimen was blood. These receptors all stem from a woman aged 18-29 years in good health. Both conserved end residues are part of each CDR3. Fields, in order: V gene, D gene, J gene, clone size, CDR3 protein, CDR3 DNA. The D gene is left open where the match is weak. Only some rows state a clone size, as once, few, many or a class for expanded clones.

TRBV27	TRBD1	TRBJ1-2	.	CASRSTGGFRNTF	TGTGCCAGCAGATCGACAGGGGGGTTTAGGAACACCTTC
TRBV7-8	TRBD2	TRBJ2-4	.	CASSYVAGGPDIQYF	TGTGCCAGCAGCTATGTCGCGGGGGGGCCGGACATTCAGTACTTC
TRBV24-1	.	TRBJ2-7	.	CATSDATGSHEQYF	TGTGCCACCAGTGATGCGACAGGTTCCCACGAGCAGTACTTC
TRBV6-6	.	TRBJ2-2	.	CASSYLGLGNTGELFF	TGTGCCAGCAGTTACTTAGGACTGGGAAACACCGGGGAGCTGTTTTTT
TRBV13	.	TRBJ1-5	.	CASSLGQGDNQPQHF	TGTGCCAGCAGCTTAGGGCAGGGAGACAATCAGCCCCAGCATTTT
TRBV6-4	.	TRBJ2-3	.	CASSDGGSSTDTQYF	TGTGCCAGCAGTGACGGGGGGAGCAGCACAGATACGCAGTATTTT
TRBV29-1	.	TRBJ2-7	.	CSGEVSYEQYF	TGCAGCGGTGAGGTCTCCTACGAGCAGTACTTC
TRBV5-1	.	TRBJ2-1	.	CASSFAGSGNEQFF	TGCGCCAGCAGCTTCGCGGGATCCGGCAATGAGCAGTTCTTC
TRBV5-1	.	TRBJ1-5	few	CASSLGTGNQPQHF	TGCGCCAGCAGCCTCGGGACGGGCAATCAGCCCCAGCATTTT
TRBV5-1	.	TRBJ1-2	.	CASSLEPGHYGYTF	TGCGCCAGCAGCTTGGAGCCGGGGCACTATGGCTACACCTTC
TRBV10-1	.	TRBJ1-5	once	CASSEGTSSEQPQHF	TGCGCCAGCAGTGAGGGGACATCGTCGGAACAGCCCCAGCATTTT
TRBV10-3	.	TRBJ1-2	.	CAISESTVRGSGGYTF	TGTGCCATCAGTGAGTCGACCGTAAGGGGAAGTGGTGGCTACACCTTC
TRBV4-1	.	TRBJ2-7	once	CASSLNGGLYEQYF	TGCGCCAGCAGCCTCAATGGGGGGCTCTACGAGCAGTACTTC
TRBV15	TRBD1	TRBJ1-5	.	CATSRPDRGGNQPQHF	TGTGCCACCAGCAGACCGGACAGGGGAGGGAATCAGCCCCAGCATTTT
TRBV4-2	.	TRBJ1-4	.	CASSQERDRSGQGEKLFF	TGTGCCAGCAGCCAAGAAAGGGACCGTTCCGGGCAGGGTGAAAAACTGTTTTTT
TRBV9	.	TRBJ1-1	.	CASSFGRGKGTEAFF	TGTGCCAGCAGCTTTGGGCGGGGGAAGGGCACTGAAGCTTTCTTT
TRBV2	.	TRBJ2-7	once	CASSVSQGQVFSYEQYF	TGTGCCAGCAGTGTCTCCCAAGGCCAGGTTTTCTCCTACGAGCAGTACTTC
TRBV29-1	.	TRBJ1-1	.	CSVETGGNTEAFF	TGCAGCGTTGAAACCGGGGGGAACACTGAAGCTTTCTTT
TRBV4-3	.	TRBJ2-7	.	CASSLRGDSSYEQYF	TGCGCCAGCAGCCTGAGGGGGGACAGCTCCTACGAGCAGTACTTC
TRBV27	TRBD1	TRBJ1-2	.	CASSPRTGYGYTF	TGTGCCAGCAGTCCGAGGACAGGGTATGGCTACACCTTC
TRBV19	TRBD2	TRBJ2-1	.	CASSIGSSGRAAEQFF	TGTGCCAGTAGTATTGGTTCTAGCGGGAGGGCGGCTGAGCAGTTCTTC
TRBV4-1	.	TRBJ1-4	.	CASSPRLANEKLFF	TGCGCCAGCAGCCCACGATTGGCTAATGAAAAACTGTTTTTT
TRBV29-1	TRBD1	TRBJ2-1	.	CSVPPAGQVGNEQFF	TGCAGCGTGCCCCCGGCGGGACAGGTCGGTAATGAGCAGTTCTTC
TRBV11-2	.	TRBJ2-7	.	CASSLGSGLSYEQYF	TGTGCCAGCAGTTTAGGCTCGGGCCTCTCCTACGAGCAGTACTTC
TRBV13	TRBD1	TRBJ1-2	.	CASSFPDREHGYGYTF	TGTGCCAGCAGCTTCCCGGACAGGGAACATGGGTATGGCTACACCTTC
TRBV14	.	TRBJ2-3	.	CASSQSPGGLAEGDTQYF	TGTGCCAGCAGCCAATCTCCCGGGGGACTGGCAGAGGGAGATACGCAGTATTTT
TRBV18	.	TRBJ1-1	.	CASSPTAPRDTEAFF	TGTGCCAGCTCACCAACCGCCCCGAGGGACACTGAAGCTTTCTTT